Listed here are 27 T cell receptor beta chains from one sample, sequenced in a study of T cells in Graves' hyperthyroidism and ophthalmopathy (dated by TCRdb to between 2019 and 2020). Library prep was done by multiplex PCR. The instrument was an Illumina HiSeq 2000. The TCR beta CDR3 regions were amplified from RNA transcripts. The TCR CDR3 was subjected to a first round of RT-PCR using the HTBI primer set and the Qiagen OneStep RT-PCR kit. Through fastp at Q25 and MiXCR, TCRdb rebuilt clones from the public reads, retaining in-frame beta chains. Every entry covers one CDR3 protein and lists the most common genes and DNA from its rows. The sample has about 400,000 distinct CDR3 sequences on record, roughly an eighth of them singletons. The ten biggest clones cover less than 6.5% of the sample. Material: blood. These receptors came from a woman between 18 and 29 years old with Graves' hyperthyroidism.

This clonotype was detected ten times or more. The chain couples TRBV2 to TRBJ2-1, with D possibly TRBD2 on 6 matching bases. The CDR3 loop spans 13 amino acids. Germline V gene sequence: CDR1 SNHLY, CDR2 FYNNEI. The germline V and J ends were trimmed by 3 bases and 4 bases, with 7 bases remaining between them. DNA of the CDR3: TGTGCCAGCAGTGATGGGGGGTACAATGAGCAGTTCTTC. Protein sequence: CASSDGGYNEQFF.

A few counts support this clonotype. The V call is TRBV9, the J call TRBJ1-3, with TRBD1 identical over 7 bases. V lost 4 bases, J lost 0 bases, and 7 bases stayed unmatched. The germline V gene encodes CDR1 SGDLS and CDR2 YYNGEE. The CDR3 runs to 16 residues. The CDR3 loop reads CASSIGQAVSGNTIYF. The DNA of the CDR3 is TGTGCCAGCAGCATTGGACAGGCTGTCTCTGGAAACACCATATATTTT.

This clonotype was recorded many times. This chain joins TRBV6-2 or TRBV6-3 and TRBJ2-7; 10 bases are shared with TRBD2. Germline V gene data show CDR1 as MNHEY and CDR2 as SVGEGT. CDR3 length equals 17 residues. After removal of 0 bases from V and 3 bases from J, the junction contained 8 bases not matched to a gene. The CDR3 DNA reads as TGTGCCAGCAGTTACTCGTCGGCTAGCGGGGGTCTCTACGAGCAGTACTTC. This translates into CASSYSSASGGLYEQYF.

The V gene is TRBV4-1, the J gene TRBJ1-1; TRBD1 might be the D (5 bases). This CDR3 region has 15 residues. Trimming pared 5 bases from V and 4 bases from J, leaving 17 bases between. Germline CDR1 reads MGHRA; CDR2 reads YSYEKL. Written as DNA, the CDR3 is TGCGCCAGCAGCATTCTTGGGGGGAAGGGCACTGAAGCTTTCTTT. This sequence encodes CASSILGGKGTEAFF.

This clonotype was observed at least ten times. CDR3 coding DNA: TGTGCCAGCAGCCAGGATGGGACTAGCGTCACCGGGGAGCTGTTTTTT. Translated, it gives CASSQDGTSVTGELFF. The chain employs TRBV7-9 and TRBJ2-2, with TRBD2 identical over 10 bases. The CDR3 extends over 16 amino acids. Germline V gene lookup returns CDR1 SEHNR and CDR2 FQNEAQ (reference sequence). After removal of 5 bases from V and 4 bases from J, the junction contained 7 bases not matched to a gene. Full variable domain (outside the CDR3, taken from reference TRBV7-9 and TRBJ2-2): DTGVSQNPRHKITKRGQNVTFRCDPISEHNRLYWYRQTLGQGPEFLTYFQNEAQLEKSRLLSDRFSAERPKGSFSTLEIQRTEQGDSAMYLCASSQDGTSVTGELFFGEGSRLTVL.

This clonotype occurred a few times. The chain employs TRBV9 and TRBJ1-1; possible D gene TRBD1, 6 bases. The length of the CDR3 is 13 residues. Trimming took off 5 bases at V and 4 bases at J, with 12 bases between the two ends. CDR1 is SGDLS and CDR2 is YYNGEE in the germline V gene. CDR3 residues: CASSYRGATEAFF. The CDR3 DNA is TGTGCCAGCAGTTACCGGGGGGCCACTGAAGCTTTCTTT.

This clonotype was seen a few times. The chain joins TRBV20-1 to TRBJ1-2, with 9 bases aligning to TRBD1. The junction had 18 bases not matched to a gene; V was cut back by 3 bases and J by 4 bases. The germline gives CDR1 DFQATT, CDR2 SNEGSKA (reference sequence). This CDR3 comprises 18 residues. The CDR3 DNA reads TGCAGTGCTAGTACAAACCGGGACAGGGCGGATGTTGGCTATGGCTACACCTTC. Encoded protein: CSASTNRDRADVGYGYTF.

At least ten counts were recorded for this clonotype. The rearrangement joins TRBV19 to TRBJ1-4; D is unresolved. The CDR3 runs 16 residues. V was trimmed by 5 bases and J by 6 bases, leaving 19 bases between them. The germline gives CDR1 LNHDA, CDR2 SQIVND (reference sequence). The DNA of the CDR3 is TGTGCCAGTAGTGGCGAGACATCGACTCAGGATGAAAAACTGTTTTTT. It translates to CASSGETSTQDEKLFF.

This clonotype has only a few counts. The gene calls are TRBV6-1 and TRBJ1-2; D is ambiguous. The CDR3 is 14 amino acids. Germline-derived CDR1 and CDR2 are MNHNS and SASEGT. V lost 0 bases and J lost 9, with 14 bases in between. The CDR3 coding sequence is TGTGCCAGCAGTGAAGCTGTCAGCCGATTAAGCTACACCTTC. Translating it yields CASSEAVSRLSYTF.

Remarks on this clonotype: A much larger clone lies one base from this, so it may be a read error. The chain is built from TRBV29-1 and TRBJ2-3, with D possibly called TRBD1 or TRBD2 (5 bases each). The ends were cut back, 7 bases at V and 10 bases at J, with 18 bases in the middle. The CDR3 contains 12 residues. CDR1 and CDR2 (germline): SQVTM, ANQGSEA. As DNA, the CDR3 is TGCAGCGCAGTAGGGGACGGGGCTGCGCAGTATTTT. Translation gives CSAVGDGAAQYF.

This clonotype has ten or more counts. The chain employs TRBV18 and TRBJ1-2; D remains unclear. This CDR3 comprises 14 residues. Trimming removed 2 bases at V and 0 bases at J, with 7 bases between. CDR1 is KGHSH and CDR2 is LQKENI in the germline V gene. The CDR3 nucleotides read TGTGCCAGCTCACCAGACTTAGCTAACTATGGCTACACCTTC. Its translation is CASSPDLANYGYTF.

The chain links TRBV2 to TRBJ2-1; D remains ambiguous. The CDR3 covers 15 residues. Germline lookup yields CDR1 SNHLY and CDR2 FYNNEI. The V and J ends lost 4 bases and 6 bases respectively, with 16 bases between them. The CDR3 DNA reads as TGTGCCAGCAGTGTAGGAAGGAACCCCGTCAATGAGCAGTTCTTC. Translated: CASSVGRNPVNEQFF.

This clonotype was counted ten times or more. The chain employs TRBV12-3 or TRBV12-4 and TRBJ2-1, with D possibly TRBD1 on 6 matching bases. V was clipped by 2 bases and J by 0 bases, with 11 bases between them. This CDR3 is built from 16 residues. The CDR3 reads CASSLRGISSYNEQFF. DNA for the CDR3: TGTGCCAGCAGTTTAAGGGGGATCAGCTCCTACAATGAGCAGTTCTTC.

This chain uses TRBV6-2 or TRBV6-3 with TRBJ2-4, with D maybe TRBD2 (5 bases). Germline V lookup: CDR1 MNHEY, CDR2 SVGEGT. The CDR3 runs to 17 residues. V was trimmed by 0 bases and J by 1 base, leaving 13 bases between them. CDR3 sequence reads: CASSYSLRDGAKNIQYF. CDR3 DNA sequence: TGTGCCAGCAGTTACTCGTTGAGGGATGGGGCCAAAAACATTCAGTACTTC.

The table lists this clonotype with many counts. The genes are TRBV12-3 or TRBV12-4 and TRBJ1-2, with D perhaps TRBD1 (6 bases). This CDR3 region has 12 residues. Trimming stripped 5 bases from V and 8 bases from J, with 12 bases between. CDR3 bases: TGTGCCAGCAGTCCCTTGACAGGAGGCTACACCTTC. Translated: CASSPLTGGYTF.

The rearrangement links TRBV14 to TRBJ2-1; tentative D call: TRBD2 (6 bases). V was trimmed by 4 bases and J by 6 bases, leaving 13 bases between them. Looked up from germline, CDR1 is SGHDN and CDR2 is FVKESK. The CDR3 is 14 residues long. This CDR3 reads CASSLLLGLNEQFF. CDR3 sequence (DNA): TGTGCCAGCAGCCTTTTACTGGGACTCAATGAGCAGTTCTTC.

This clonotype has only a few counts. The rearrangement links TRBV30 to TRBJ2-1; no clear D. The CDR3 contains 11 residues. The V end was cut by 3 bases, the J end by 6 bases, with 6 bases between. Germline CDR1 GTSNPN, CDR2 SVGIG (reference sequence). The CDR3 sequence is CAWSAANEQFF. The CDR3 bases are TGTGCCTGGAGCGCCGCCAATGAGCAGTTCTTC. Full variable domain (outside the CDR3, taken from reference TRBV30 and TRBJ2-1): SQTIHQWPATLVQPVGSPLSLECTVEGTSNPNLYWYRQAAGRGLQLLFYSVGIGQISSEVPQNLSASRPQDRQFILSSKKLLLSDSGFYLCAWSAANEQFFGPGTRLTVL.

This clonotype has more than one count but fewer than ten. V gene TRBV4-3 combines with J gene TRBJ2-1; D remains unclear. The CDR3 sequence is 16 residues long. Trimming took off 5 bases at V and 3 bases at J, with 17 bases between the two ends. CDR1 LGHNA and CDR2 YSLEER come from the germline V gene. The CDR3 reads CASSMNQRSLYNEQFF. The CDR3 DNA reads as TGCGCCAGCAGCATGAACCAGAGGTCGCTCTACAATGAGCAGTTCTTC.

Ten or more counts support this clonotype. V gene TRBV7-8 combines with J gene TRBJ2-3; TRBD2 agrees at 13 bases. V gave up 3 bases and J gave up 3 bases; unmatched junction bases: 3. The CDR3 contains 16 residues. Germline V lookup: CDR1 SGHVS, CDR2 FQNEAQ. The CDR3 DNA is TGTGCCAGCAGCTTCGGGACTAGCGGGAAAACAGATACGCAGTATTTT. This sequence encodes CASSFGTSGKTDTQYF.

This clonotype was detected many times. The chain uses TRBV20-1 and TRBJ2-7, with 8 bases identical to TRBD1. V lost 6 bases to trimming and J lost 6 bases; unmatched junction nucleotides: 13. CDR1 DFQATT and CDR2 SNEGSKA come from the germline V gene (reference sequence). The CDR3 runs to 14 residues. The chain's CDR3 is CSAQGQGNALEQYF. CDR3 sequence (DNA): TGCAGTGCACAAGGACAGGGTAACGCTCTCGAGCAGTACTTC.

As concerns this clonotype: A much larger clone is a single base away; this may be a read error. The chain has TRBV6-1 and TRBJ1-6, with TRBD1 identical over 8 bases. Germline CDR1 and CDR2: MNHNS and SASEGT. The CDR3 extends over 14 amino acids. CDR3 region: CAGRPGRGLSPLHF. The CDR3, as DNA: TGTGCCGGCAGGCCCGGCAGGGGGCTTTCACCCCTCCACTTT.

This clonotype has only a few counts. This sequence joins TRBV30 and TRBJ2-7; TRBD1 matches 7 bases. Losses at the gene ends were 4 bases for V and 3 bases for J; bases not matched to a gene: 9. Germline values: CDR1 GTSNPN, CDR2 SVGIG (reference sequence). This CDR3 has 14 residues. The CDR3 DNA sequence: TGTGCCTGGACGAGAGACCACAGGGGCTACGAGCAGTACTTC. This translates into CAWTRDHRGYEQYF.

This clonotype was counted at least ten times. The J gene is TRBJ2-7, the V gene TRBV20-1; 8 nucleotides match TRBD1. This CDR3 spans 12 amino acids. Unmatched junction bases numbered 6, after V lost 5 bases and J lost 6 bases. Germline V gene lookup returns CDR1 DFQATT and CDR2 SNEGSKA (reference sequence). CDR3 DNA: TGCAGTGCTTCGGACAGGGCTGGCGAGCAGTACTTC. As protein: CSASDRAGEQYF.

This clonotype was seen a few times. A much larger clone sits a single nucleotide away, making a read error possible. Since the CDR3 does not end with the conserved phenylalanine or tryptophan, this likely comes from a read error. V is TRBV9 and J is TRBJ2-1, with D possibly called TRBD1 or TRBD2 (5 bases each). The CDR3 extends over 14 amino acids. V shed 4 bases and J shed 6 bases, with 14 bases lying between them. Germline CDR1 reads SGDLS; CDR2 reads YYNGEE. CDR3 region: CASSKRGALNEQFY. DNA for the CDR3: TGTGCCAGCAGCAAGAGGGGAGCCCTCAATGAGCAGTTCTAC.

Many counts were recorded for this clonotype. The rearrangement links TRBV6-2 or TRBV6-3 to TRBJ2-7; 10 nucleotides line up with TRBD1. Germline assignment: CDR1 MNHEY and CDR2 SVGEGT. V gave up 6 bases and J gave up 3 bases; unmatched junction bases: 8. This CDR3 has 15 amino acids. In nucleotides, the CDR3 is TGTGCCAGCAGCTGGACAGGGGGAGTAAGCTACGAGCAGTACTTC. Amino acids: CASSWTGGVSYEQYF.

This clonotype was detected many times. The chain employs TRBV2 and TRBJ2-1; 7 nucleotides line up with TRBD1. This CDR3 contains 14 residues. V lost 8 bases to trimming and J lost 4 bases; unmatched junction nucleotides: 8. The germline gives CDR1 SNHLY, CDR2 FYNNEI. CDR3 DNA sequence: TGTGCCAGCGGGGGACAGCAGGCTTACAATGAGCAGTTCTTC. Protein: CASGGQQAYNEQFF.

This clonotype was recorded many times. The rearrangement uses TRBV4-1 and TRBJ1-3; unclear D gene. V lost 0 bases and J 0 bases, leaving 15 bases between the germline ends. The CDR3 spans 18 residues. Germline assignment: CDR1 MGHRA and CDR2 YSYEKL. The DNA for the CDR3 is TGCGCCAGCAGCCAAGATCGGAGGGAATGGAGCTCTGGAAACACCATATATTTT. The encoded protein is CASSQDRREWSSGNTIYF.